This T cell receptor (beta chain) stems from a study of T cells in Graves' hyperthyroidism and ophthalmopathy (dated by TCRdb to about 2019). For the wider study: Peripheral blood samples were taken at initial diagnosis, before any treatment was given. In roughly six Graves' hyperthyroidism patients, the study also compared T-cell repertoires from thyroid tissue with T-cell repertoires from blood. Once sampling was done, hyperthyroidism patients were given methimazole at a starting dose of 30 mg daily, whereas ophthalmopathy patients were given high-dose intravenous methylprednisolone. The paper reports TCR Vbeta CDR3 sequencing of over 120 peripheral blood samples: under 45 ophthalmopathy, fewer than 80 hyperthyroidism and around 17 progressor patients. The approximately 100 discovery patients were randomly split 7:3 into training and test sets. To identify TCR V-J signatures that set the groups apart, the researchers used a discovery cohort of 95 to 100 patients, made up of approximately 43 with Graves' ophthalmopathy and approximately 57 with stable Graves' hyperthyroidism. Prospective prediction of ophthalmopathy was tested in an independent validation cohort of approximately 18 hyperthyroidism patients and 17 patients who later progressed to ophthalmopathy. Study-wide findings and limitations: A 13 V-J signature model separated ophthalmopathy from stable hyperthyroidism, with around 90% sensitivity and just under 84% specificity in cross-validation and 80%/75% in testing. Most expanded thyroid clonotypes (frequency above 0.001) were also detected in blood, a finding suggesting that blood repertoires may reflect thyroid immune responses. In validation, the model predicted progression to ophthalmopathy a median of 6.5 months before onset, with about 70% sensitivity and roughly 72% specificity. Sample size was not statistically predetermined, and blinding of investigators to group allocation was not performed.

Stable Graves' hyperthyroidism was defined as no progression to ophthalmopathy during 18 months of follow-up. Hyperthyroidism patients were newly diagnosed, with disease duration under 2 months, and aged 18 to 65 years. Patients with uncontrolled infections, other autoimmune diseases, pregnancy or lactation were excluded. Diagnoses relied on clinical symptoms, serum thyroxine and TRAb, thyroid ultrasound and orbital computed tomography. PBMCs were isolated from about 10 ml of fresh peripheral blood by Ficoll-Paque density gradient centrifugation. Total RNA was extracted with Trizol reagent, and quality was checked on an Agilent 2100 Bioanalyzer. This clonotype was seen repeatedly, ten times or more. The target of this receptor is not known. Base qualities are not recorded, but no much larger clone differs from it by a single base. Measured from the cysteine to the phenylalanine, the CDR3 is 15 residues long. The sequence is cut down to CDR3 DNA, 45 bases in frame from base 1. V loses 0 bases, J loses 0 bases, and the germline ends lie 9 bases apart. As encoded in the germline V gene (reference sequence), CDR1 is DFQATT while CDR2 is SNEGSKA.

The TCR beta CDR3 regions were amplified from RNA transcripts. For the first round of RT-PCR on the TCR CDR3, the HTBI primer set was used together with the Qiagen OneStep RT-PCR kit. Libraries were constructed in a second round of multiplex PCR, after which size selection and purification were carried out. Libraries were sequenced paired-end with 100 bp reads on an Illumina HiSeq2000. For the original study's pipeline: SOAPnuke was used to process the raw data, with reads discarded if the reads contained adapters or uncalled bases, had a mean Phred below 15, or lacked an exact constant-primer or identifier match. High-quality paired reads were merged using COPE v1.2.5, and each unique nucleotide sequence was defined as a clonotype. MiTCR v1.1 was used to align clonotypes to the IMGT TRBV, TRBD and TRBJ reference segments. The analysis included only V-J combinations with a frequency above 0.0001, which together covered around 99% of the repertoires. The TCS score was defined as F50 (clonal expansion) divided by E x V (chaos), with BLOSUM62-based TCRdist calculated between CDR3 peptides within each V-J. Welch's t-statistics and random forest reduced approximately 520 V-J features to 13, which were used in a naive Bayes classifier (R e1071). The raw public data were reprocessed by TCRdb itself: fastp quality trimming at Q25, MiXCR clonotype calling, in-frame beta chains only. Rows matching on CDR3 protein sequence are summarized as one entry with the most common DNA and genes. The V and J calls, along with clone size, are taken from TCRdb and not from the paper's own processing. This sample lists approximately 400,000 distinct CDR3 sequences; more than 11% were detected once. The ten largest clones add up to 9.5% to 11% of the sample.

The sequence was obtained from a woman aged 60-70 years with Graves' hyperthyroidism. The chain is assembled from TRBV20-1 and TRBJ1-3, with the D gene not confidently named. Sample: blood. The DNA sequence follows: TGCAGTGCTAGAGATCCGGTGAGCTCTGGAAACACCATATATTTT. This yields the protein CSARDPVSSGNTIYF.